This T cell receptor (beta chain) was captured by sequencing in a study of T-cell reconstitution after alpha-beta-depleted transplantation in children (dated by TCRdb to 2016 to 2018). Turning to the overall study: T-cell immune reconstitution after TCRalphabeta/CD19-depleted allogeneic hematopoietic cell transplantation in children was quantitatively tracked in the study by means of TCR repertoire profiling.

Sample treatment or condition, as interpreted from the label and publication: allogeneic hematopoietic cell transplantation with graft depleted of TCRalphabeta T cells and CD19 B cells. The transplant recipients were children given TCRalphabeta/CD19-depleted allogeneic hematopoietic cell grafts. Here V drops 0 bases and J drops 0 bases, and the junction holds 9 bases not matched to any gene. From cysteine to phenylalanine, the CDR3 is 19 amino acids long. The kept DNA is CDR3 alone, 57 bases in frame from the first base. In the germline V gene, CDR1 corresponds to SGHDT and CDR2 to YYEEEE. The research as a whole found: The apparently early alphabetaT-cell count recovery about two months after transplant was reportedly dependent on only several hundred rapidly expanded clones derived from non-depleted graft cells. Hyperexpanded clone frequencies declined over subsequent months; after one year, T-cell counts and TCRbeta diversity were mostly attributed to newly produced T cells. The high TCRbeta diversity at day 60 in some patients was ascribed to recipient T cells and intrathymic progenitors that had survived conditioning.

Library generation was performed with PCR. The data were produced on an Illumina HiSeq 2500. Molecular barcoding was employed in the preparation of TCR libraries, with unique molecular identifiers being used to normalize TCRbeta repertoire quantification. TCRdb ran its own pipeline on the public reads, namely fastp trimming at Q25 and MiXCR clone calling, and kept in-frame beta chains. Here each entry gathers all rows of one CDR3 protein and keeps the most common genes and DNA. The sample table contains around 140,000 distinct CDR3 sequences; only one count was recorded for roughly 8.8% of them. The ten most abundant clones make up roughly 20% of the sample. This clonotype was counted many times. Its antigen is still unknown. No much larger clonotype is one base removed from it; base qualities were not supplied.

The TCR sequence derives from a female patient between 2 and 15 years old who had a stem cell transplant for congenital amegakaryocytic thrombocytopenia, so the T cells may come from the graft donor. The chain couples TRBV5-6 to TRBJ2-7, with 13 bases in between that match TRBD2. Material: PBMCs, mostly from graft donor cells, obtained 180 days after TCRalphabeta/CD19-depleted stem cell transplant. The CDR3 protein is CASSLEGLAGWRGSYEQYF. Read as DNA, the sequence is TGTGCCAGCAGCTTGGAGGGACTAGCGGGGTGGAGAGGCTCCTACGAGCAGTACTTC.